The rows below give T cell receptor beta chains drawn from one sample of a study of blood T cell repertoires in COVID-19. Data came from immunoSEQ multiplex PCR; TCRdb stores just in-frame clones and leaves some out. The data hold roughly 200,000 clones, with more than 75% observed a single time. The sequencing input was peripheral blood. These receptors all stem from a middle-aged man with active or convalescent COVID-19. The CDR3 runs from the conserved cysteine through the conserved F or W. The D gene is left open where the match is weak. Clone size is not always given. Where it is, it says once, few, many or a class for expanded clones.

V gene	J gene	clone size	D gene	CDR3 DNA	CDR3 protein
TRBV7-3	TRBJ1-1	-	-	TGTGCCAGTAGACTGATTCGGGGTTGGACTGAAGCTTTCTTT	CASRLIRGWTEAFF
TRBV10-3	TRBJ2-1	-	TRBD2	TGTGCCATCAGTGACAGCGGAGGACTAGTAAATGAGCAGTTCTTC	CAISDSGGLVNEQFF
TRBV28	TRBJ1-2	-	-	TGTGCCAGCAGTCTGGGGGGGAGCTCCTATGGCTACACCTTC	CASSLGGSSYGYTF
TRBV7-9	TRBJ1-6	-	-	TGTGCCAGCAGCAGACGGACAGATGATTCACCCCTCCACTTT	CASSRRTDDSPLHF
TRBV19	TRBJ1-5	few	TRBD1	TGTGCCAGTAGTATAGATCTAACAGGGGATCAGCCCCAGCATTTT	CASSIDLTGDQPQHF
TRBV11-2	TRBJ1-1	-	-	TGTGCCAGCAGCTTATCGGGGAAAAAGAACACTGAAGCTTTCTTT	CASSLSGKKNTEAFF
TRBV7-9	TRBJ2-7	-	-	TGTGCCAGCAGCTTGAGGGTCCCGTGGGGGCCGGAGGCTTACGAGCAGTACTTC	CASSLRVPWGPEAYEQYF
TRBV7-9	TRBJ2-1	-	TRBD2	TGTGCCAGCAGCTTAGGGGCTAGCGGGGGCACCTCCGCTGAGCAGTTCTTC	CASSLGASGGTSAEQFF
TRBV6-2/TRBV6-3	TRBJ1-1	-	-	TGTGCCAGCAGTGCCAGGGGATACACTGAAGCTTTCTTT	CASSARGYTEAFF
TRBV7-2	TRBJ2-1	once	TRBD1	TGTGCCAGCAGCTTAGATTGGGACAGCAATGAGCAGTTCTTC	CASSLDWDSNEQFF
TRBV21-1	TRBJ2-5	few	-	TGTGCCAGCAGCACCCGACAGGGGGGGAGAGAGACCCAGTACTTC	CASSTRQGGRETQYF
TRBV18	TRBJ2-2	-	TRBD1	TGTGCCAGCTCCACCAGGGGGACCGGACGTAACACCGGGGAGCTGTTTTTT	CASSTRGTGRNTGELFF
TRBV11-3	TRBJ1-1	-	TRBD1	TGTGCCAGCAGCTTAGCAGGGGGCCGAATGAACACTGAAGCTTTCTTT	CASSLAGGRMNTEAFF
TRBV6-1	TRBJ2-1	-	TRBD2	TGTGCCAGCAGTGAGATACTAGCGGGAGGGAGTTGGATTGGTGAGCAGTTCTTC	CASSEILAGGSWIGEQFF
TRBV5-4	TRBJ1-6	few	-	TGTGCCAGCAGCTTGAGGGACACCTCCCTCCACTTT	CASSLRDTSLHF
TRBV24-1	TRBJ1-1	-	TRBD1	TGTGCCACCAGTGAATCGGGACAGGCGAACACTGAAGCTTTCTTT	CATSESGQANTEAFF
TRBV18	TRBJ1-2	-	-	TGTGCCAGCTCAACTGACACTTCTAACTATGGCTACACCTTC	CASSTDTSNYGYTF
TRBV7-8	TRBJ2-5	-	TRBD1	TGTGCCAGCAGCCCTTGGACAGGGGCGACGTTAGAGACCCAGTACTTC	CASSPWTGATLETQYF
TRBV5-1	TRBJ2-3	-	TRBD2	TGCGCCAGCAGCTTGGAGTCTCAGCGGGAGAGTATGCATACGCAGTATTTT	CASSLESQRESMHTQYF
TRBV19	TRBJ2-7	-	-	TGTGCCAGTAGTACGAATTCCTTAAGGGGGTTCTCCTACGAGCAGTACTTC	CASSTNSLRGFSYEQYF
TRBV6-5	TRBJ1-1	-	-	TGTGCCAGCAGTTCCACTCATGGGAACACTGAAGCTTTCTTT	CASSSTHGNTEAFF
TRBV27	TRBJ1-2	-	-	TGTGCCAGCAGTTTTAGGGGAAACTATGGCTACACCTTC	CASSFRGNYGYTF
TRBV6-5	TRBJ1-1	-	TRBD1	TGTGCCAGCAGTCCCGGGACAGGGCGCATCTTT	CASSPGTGRIF
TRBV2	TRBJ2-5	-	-	TGTGCCAGCACCCGGGGGGCGGAGACCCAGTACTTC	CASTRGAETQYF
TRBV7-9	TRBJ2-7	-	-	TGTGCCAGCAGCGATGCGGGGCCGGACGAGCAGTACTTC	CASSDAGPDEQYF
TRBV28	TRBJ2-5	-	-	TGTGCCACCTTGCAATCAGGAGGGGAAGAGACCCAGTACTTC	CATLQSGGEETQYF
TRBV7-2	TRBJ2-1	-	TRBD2	TGTGCCAGCAGCTCTAGCGGGGGGGCCCACAATGAGCAGTTCTTC	CASSSSGGAHNEQFF
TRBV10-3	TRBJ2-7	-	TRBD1	TGTGCCATCAGAGCGGACAGGGGTTTCCAAGACGAGCAGTACTTC	CAIRADRGFQDEQYF
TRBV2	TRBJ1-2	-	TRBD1	TGTGCCAGCAGTGAGGGGACAGGGCTCTATGGCTACACCTTC	CASSEGTGLYGYTF
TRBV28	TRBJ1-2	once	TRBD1	TGTGCCAGCAGGTACGGGACAGGGAGTAACTATGGCTACACCTTC	CASRYGTGSNYGYTF
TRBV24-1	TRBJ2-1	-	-	TGTGCCACCAGTGACGGCAATGAGCAGTTCTTC	CATSDGNEQFF
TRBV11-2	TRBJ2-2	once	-	TGTGCCAGCAGCCGTAAGGTCCAGGGTGGCGACACCGGGGAGCTGTTTTTT	CASSRKVQGGDTGELFF
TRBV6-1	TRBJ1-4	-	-	TGTGCCAGCAGTGAAAACGGTTATGAAAAACTGTTTTTT	CASSENGYEKLFF
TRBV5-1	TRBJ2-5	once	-	TGCGCCAGCAGCTTGGCAGGGTCTGGAGAGACCCAGTACTTC	CASSLAGSGETQYF
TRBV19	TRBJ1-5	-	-	TGTGCCAGTAGTATCAGGGGCCCCCTTGGGCAGCCCCAGCATTTT	CASSIRGPLGQPQHF
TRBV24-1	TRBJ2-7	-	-	TGTGCCACCAGTGACAGAGGGTGGCAGGACGAGCAGTACTTC	CATSDRGWQDEQYF
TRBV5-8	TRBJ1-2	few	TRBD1	TGTGCCAGCAGCCCCGGGACAGCGTATGGCTACACCTTC	CASSPGTAYGYTF
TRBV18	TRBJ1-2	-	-	TGTGCCAGCTCACCTCAAAGAGGGCACGGCTACACCTTC	CASSPQRGHGYTF
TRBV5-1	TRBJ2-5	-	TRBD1	TGCGCCAGCAGCTCCGGACAGGGGGCCGGAGAGACCCAGTACTTC	CASSSGQGAGETQYF
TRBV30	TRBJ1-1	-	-	TGTGCCTGGAGACGGGAGAACACTGAAGCTTTCTTT	CAWRRENTEAFF
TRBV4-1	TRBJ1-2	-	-	TGCGCCAGCAGCCAAGATCAGGGTTACTATGGCTACACCTTC	CASSQDQGYYGYTF